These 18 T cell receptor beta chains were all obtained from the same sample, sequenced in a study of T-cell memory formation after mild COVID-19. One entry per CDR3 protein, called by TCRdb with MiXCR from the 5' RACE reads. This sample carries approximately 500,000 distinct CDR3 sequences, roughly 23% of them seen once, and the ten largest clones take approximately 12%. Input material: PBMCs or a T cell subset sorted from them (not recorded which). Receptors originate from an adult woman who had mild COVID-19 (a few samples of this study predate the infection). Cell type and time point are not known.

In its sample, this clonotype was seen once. The CDR3 reads CASTGQTGGNYGYTF. The DNA for the CDR3 is TGTGCCAGCACCGGTCAGACAGGGGGCAATTATGGCTACACCTTC. The rearrangement links TRBV6-5 to TRBJ1-2; 10 positions agree with TRBD1. Trimming removed 7 bases from V and 5 bases from J; junction bases left unmatched: 10. The length of the CDR3 is 15 residues. Germline CDR1 is MNHEY and CDR2 is SVGAGI.

For the CDR3, the DNA is TGTGCCAGCGGAAGGAGCGGGAGGGCCCCCAATGAGCAGTTCTTC. Its protein product is CASGRSGRAPNEQFF. The chain recombines TRBV6-8 with TRBJ2-1; 10 bases line up with TRBD2. Germline V gene lookup returns CDR1 MNHGY and CDR2 SAAAGT. The CDR3 runs 15 residues. The J segment lost 6 bases and the V segment lost 8 bases, leaving 10 bases of the junction unmatched.

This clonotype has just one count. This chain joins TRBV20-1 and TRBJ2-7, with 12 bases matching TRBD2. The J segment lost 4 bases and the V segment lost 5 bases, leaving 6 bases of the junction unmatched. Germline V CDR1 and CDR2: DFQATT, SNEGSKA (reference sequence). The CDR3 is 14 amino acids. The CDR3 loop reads CSAAGLAGWYEQYF. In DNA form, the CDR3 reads TGCAGTGCTGCAGGACTAGCGGGATGGTACGAGCAGTACTTC.

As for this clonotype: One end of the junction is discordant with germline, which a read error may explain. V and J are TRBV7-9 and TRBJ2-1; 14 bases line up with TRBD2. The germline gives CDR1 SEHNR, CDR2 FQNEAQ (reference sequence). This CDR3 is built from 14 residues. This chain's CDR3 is CASSLGLAGGRLDF. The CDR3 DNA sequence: TGTGCCAGCAGCTTAGGACTAGCGGGGGGGAGACTCGACTTC.

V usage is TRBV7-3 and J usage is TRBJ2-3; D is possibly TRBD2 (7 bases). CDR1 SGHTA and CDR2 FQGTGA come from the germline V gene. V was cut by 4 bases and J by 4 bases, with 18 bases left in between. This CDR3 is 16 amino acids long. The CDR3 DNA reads TGTGCCAGCAGCTACAGTGGGGGGGGCTTTTCAGATACGCAGTATTTT. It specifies CASSYSGGGFSDTQYF.

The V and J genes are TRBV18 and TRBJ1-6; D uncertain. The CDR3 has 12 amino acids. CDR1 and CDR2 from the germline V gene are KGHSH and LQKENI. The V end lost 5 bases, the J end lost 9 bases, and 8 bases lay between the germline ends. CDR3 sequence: CASSSTSSPLHF. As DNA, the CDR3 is TGTGCCAGCTCATCGACCAGTTCACCCCTCCACTTT.

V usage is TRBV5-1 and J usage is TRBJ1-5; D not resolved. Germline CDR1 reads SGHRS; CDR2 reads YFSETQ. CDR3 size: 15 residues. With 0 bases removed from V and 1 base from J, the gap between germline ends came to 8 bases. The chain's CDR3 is CASSLDGESNQPQHF. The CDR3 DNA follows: TGCGCCAGCAGCTTGGACGGGGAAAGCAATCAGCCCCAGCATTTT.

CDR3 sequence reads: CASSFGGVIGTEAFF. The CDR3 region has the DNA TGTGCCAGCAGTTTTGGGGGGGTGATAGGCACTGAAGCTTTCTTT. V usage is TRBV27 and J usage is TRBJ1-1; D possibly corresponds to TRBD1 (5 bases). Per germline, CDR1 MNHEY and CDR2 SMNVEV (reference sequence). V was pared by 3 bases and J by 4 bases, with 15 bases between. CDR3 length: 15 amino acids.

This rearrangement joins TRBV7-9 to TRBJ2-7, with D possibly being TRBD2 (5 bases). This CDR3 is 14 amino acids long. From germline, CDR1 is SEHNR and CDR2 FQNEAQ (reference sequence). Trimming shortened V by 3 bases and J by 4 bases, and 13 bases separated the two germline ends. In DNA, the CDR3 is TGTGCCAGCAGCTTCCCGGGATGGCCTTACGAGCAGTACTTC. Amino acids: CASSFPGWPYEQYF.

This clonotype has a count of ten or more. In DNA form, the CDR3 reads TGTGCCAGCAGCGTAGATATTGTTGGGGAGACCCAGTACTTC. Translation: CASSVDIVGETQYF. V is TRBV9 and J is TRBJ2-5; D remains ambiguous. V was trimmed by 0 bases and J by 5 bases, leaving 11 bases between them. Germline-derived CDR1 and CDR2 are SGDLS and YYNGEE. The CDR3 runs 14 residues.

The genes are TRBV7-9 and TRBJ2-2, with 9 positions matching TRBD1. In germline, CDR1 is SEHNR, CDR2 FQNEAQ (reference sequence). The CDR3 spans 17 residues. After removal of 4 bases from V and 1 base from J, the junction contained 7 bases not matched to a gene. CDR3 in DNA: TGTGCCAGCAGCTCTCTGCCGGGACAGGGGAACACCGGGGAGCTGTTTTTT. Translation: CASSSLPGQGNTGELFF.

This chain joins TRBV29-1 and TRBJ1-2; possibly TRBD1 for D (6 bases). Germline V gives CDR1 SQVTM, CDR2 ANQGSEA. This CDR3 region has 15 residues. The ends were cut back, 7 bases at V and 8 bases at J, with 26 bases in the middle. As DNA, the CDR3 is TGCAGCGCTGAGGTCAGGGACACCTCTAAGGTCGGCTACACCTTC. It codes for CSAEVRDTSKVGYTF.

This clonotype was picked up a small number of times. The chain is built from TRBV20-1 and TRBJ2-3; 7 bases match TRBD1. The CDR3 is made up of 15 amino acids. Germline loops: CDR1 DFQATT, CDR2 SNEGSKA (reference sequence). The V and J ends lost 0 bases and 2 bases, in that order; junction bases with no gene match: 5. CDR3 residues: CSAREPRGYTDTQYF. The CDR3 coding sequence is TGCAGTGCTAGAGAACCCAGGGGGTACACAGATACGCAGTATTTT.

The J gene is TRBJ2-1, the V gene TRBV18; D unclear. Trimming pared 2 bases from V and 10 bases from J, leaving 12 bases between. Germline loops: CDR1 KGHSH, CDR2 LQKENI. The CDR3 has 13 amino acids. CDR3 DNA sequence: TGTGCCAGCTCACCATTTCCCAGTACAGAGCAGTTCTTC. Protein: CASSPFPSTEQFF.

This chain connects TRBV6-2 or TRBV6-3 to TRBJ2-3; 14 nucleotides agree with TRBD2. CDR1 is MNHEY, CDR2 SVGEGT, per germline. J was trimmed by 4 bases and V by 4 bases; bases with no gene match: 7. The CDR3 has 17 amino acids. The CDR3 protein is CASSSITGLAGADTQYF. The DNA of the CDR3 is TGTGCCAGCAGTTCGATTACGGGACTAGCGGGAGCAGATACGCAGTATTTT.

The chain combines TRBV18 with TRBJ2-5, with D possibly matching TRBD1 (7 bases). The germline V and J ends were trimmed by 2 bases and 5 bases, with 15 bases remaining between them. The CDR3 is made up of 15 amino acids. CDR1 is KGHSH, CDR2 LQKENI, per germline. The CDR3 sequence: CASSPDRDWGETQYF. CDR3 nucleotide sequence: TGTGCCAGCTCACCAGACAGGGACTGGGGGGAGACCCAGTACTTC.

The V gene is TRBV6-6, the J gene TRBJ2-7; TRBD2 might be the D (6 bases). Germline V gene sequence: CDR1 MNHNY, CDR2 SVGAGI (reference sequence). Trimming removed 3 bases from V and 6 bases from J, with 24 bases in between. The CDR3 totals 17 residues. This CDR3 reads CASSYTTLMREVLEQYF. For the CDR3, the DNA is TGTGCCAGCAGTTATACTACTCTCATGAGGGAGGTCCTCGAGCAGTACTTC.

DNA of the CDR3: TGTGCCAGCAGCCCCCTGGCGGGAGGGCGGCGGAATGAGCAGTTCTTC. As protein: CASSPLAGGRRNEQFF. The V gene is TRBV7-9, the J gene TRBJ2-1, with 9 bases matching TRBD2. Germline assignment: CDR1 SEHNR and CDR2 FQNEAQ (reference sequence). V gave up 5 bases and J gave up 7 bases; unmatched junction bases: 12. CDR3 size: 16 residues. Full variable domain (missing parts from reference TRBV7-9 and TRBJ2-1): DTGVSQNPRHKITKRGQNVTFRCDPISEHNRLYWYRQTLGQGPEFLTYFQNEAQLEKSRLLSDRFSAERPKGSFSTLEIQRTEQGDSAMYLCASSPLAGGRRNEQFFGPGTRLTVL.